A single sample is the source of the 30 T cell receptor beta chains below, sequenced in a study of graft-versus-host responses after intestinal transplantation. Their antigens remain unidentified. Repertoires were generated with immunoSEQ multiplex PCR, while TCRdb's copy carries only in-frame clones and drops some. The sample has around 71,000 clones, about 94% seen once. Material: unstimulated CD8+ T cells sorted from spleen or lymph node cells, obtained before intestinal transplant. These receptors all come from a human donor who received an intestinal transplant.

The rearrangement joins TRBV27 to TRBJ2-2; the match to TRBD1 covers 7 bases. CDR1 is MNHEY, CDR2 SMNVEV, per germline (reference sequence). J was trimmed by 0 bases and V by 5 bases; bases with no gene match: 3. The CDR3 consists of 15 residues. The chain's CDR3 is CASSPTGANTGELFF. DNA of the CDR3: TGTGCCAGCAGTCCAACAGGGGCGAACACCGGGGAGCTGTTTTTT.

The CDR3 region is CASSLFRVGNGYTF. Here the CDR3 DNA reads TGTGCCAGCAGTTTATTCAGGGTAGGGAATGGCTACACCTTC. The chain has TRBV28 and TRBJ1-2; TRBD1 might be the D (5 bases). The CDR3 loop spans 14 amino acids. Trimming stripped 1 base from V and 6 bases from J, with 12 bases between. CDR1 MDHEN and CDR2 SYDVKM come from the germline V gene.

The chain couples TRBV5-1 to TRBJ1-3; TRBD1 is a possible D gene (6 bases). Per germline, CDR1 SGHRS and CDR2 YFSETQ. The CDR3 totals 15 residues. V was pared by 0 bases and J by 1 base, with 8 bases between. CDR3 coding DNA: TGCGCCAGCAGCTTGGGGACAGCTTCTGGAAACACCATATATTTT. As protein: CASSLGTASGNTIYF. The variable domain in full, with the rest retrieved from reference TRBV5-1 and TRBJ1-3, is KAGVTQTPRYLIKTRGQQVTLSCSPISGHRSVSWYQQTPGQGLQFLFEYFSETQRNKGNFPGRFSGRQFSNSRSEMNVSTLELGDSALYLCASSLGTASGNTIYFGEGSWLTVV.

V usage is TRBV7-2 and J usage is TRBJ1-1; 8 bases line up with TRBD1. Unmatched junction bases numbered 9, after V lost 1 base and J lost 2 bases. This CDR3 contains 17 residues. Germline V CDR1 and CDR2: SGHTA, FQGNSA. The CDR3 here is CASSLEYRGIDNTEAFF. DNA for the CDR3: TGTGCCAGCAGCTTAGAGTACAGGGGGATCGACAACACTGAAGCTTTCTTT. The variable domain in full, completed from reference TRBV7-2 and TRBJ1-1, reads GAGVSQSPSNKVTEKGKDVELRCDPISGHTALYWYRQSLGQGLEFLIYFQGNSAPDKSGLPSDRFSAERTGGSVSTLTIQRTQQEDSAVYLCASSLEYRGIDNTEAFFGQGTRLTVV.

The chain links TRBV5-1 to TRBJ2-4; 8 bases align to TRBD1. CDR1 is SGHRS and CDR2 is YFSETQ in the germline V gene. V lost 5 bases and J lost 14; bases outside the gene matches: 6. The CDR3 is made up of 11 amino acids. The CDR3: CASSSGQEEYF. The CDR3 DNA reads TGCGCCAGCAGTTCGGGACAGGAGGAGTACTTC.

This clone was found once. The J gene is TRBJ2-1, the V gene TRBV15; D is perhaps TRBD2 (5 bases). Germline CDR1 LNHNV, CDR2 YYDKDF (reference sequence). Trimming stripped 0 bases from V and 10 bases from J, with 16 bases between. This CDR3 has 15 amino acids. The CDR3 loop is CATSRDRNSVGEQFF. The CDR3 DNA follows: TGTGCCACCAGCAGAGACCGAAATAGCGTCGGGGAGCAGTTCTTC.

The gene calls are TRBV27 and TRBJ2-1; D gene uncertain. The CDR3 extends over 11 amino acids. Germline V gene data show CDR1 as MNHEY and CDR2 as SMNVEV (reference sequence). V was clipped by 1 base and J by 9 bases, with 4 bases between them. CDR3 sequence (DNA): TGTGCCAGCAGTTTATGGGGTGAGCAGTTCTTC. Amino acid sequence: CASSLWGEQFF.

This clone was observed once. The chain combines TRBV10-3 with TRBJ2-7, with D maybe TRBD1 (7 bases). This CDR3 contains 13 residues. Germline V gene sequence: CDR1 ENHRY, CDR2 SYGVKD. Trimming took 6 bases from V and 3 from J, leaving 12 bases between them. DNA for the CDR3: TGTGCCATCAGGCGGGACAGATACTACGAGCAGTACTTC. Protein sequence: CAIRRDRYYEQYF.

The V gene is TRBV19, the J gene TRBJ2-1, with D tentatively TRBD2 (6 bases). The V gene lost 6 bases and the J gene lost 1 base, with 10 bases spanning the gap. In germline, CDR1 is LNHDA, CDR2 SQIVND (reference sequence). The CDR3 length is 14 residues. The CDR3 DNA is TGTGCCAGTAGCCGGGAGAGTTCCTACAATGAGCAGTTCTTC. Translated, it gives CASSRESSYNEQFF.

Only one count was recorded for this clone. The genes are TRBV19 and TRBJ1-2; D not resolved. V lost 5 bases to trimming and J lost 6 bases, with 7 bases between them. This CDR3 comprises 11 residues. Germline CDR1 LNHDA, CDR2 SQIVND (reference sequence). This chain's CDR3 is CASSPGNGYTF. The CDR3 nucleotides are TGTGCCAGTAGTCCCGGGAATGGCTACACCTTC.

The chain recombines TRBV7-4 with TRBJ2-1, with 9 bases fitting TRBD2. J lost 6 bases, V lost 3 bases, and 12 bases had no gene match. The CDR3 sequence is 17 residues long. CDR1 and CDR2 from the germline V gene are SGHVT and SQSDAQ. The CDR3 coding sequence is TGTGCCAGCAGCTTTTGGAAGGCGGGAGGGCCGTCCAATGAGCAGTTCTTC. Translated, it gives CASSFWKAGGPSNEQFF.

In DNA, the CDR3 is TGTGCCAGCAGCTCCCTTGGGACAGGGGCCGAAAAACTGTTTTTT. It translates to CASSSLGTGAEKLFF. The chain has TRBV7-8 and TRBJ1-4; TRBD1 agrees at 10 bases. V trimming: 4 bases; J trimming: 8 bases; junction bases outside the gene matches: 7. The germline V gene has CDR1 SGHVS and CDR2 FQNEAQ. This CDR3 contains 15 residues.

The chain combines TRBV9 with TRBJ2-2; 10 bases are a match to TRBD2. In germline, CDR1 is SGDLS, CDR2 YYNGEE. Trimming at V came to 2 bases and at J to 3 bases, leaving 4 bases not matched to a gene. This CDR3 spans 16 amino acids. This CDR3 is CASSVSSGGYTGELFF. The DNA of the CDR3 is TGTGCCAGCAGCGTCTCTAGCGGGGGATACACCGGGGAGCTGTTTTTT.

The chain carries TRBV7-6 and TRBJ2-7; 8 bases agree with TRBD2. V was clipped by 1 base and J by 1 base; unmatched bases: 6. The CDR3 loop spans 16 amino acids. Germline V CDR1 and CDR2: SGHVS, FNYEAQ. Here the CDR3 reads CASSLVQAGGSYEQYF. In DNA, the CDR3 is TGTGCCAGCAGCTTAGTTCAGGCGGGAGGTTCCTACGAGCAGTACTTC.

This sequence joins TRBV11-2 and TRBJ1-2; D not certain. V was shortened by 4 bases and J by 1 base, with 4 bases between the two germline ends. CDR1 is SGHAT, CDR2 FQNNGV, per germline. This CDR3 is 12 amino acids long. CDR3 loop: CASSSNNYGYTF. In DNA form, the CDR3 reads TGTGCCAGCAGCTCAAATAACTATGGCTACACCTTC. The variable domain in full, completed from reference TRBV11-2 and TRBJ1-2, reads EAGVAQSPRYKIIEKRQSVAFWCNPISGHATLYWYQQILGQGPKLLIQFQNNGVVDDSQLPKDRFSAERLKGVDSTLKIQPAKLEDSAVYLCASSSNNYGYTFGSGTRLTVV.

The V and J genes are TRBV4-1 and TRBJ2-5; 9 bases fit TRBD1. This CDR3 spans 14 amino acids. J lost 5 bases, V lost 5 bases, and 6 bases had no gene match. Germline lookup yields CDR1 MGHRA and CDR2 YSYEKL. The CDR3 loop is CASSSHRGRETQYF. CDR3 DNA sequence: TGCGCCAGCAGCTCTCACAGGGGGCGGGAGACCCAGTACTTC.

V gene TRBV25-1 combines with J gene TRBJ1-2, with D unresolved. Germline V gene lookup returns CDR1 MGHDK and CDR2 SYGVNS. The length of the CDR3 is 12 residues. V was shortened by 3 bases and J by 1 base, with 3 bases between the two germline ends. CDR3 residues: CASSDLNYGYTF. CDR3 coding DNA: TGTGCCAGCAGTGATCTTAACTATGGCTACACCTTC.

V usage is TRBV27 and J usage is TRBJ2-1; D remains ambiguous. From germline, CDR1 is MNHEY and CDR2 SMNVEV (reference sequence). CDR3 length equals 16 residues. Trimming removed 0 bases from V and 4 bases from J, with 13 bases in between. This chain's CDR3 is CASSLSARAGYNEQFF. The CDR3 region has the DNA TGTGCCAGCAGTTTATCGGCTAGAGCCGGTTACAATGAGCAGTTCTTC.

The chain combines TRBV5-4 with TRBJ1-1, with D possibly being TRBD1 (5 bases). Germline CDR1 and CDR2: SGHNT and YYREEE (reference sequence). The CDR3 runs to 13 residues. Trimming left V 0 bases short and J 5 bases short, with 8 bases between. This CDR3 reads CASSLGGWTEAFF. For the CDR3, the DNA is TGTGCCAGCAGCTTGGGGGGGTGGACTGAAGCTTTCTTT.

The DNA for the CDR3 is TGTGCCAGCAGTGGAGGGGGCAGTCAGCCCCAGCATTTT. It specifies CASSGGGSQPQHF. The chain joins TRBV2 to TRBJ1-5; 7 bases match TRBD1. Germline V CDR1 and CDR2: SNHLY, FYNNEI. Trimming cost V 4 bases and J 6 bases; bases outside gene matches: 3. This CDR3 has 13 amino acids.

The chain couples TRBV4-1 to TRBJ1-1, with 9 bases lining up with TRBD1. The CDR3 sequence is 15 residues long. Germline assignment: CDR1 MGHRA and CDR2 YSYEKL. The trim removed 1 base at V and 5 bases at J, leaving 5 bases unmatched. CDR3 bases: TGCGCCAGCAGCCAAGGAGACAGGGGGGGGACTGAAGCTTTCTTT. Its protein is CASSQGDRGGTEAFF.

The rearrangement uses TRBV5-6 and TRBJ2-7, with TRBD1 identical over 7 bases. The CDR3 runs 13 residues. Looked up from germline, CDR1 is SGHDT and CDR2 is YYEEEE. V lost 3 bases, J lost 5 bases, and 5 bases stayed unmatched. CDR3 in DNA: TGTGCCAGCAGCTCCACTACAGGGGACGAGCAGTACTTC. Translated: CASSSTTGDEQYF.

The rearrangement joins TRBV6-5 to TRBJ1-5, with D unresolved. The CDR3 extends over 13 amino acids. Trimming cost V 6 bases and J 3 bases, with 9 bases left between them. Per the germline V gene, CDR1 is MNHEY and CDR2 is SVGAGI. CDR3 DNA sequence: TGTGCCAGCAGACAGAAACTCAATCAGCCCCAGCATTTT. Residues: CASRQKLNQPQHF.

This clone is medium-sized in the sample. V and J are TRBV4-1 and TRBJ2-7; D is unclear. The CDR3 covers 15 residues. The germline V gene has CDR1 MGHRA and CDR2 YSYEKL. Trimming took off 0 bases at V and 3 bases at J, with 12 bases between the two ends. This CDR3 is CASSQEDAPNYEQYF. DNA for the CDR3: TGCGCCAGCAGCCAAGAGGACGCGCCTAACTACGAGCAGTACTTC.

This chain links TRBV28 with TRBJ1-4, with D hard to call. V was clipped by 5 bases and J by 0 bases, with 13 bases between them. Germline V gene sequence: CDR1 MDHEN, CDR2 SYDVKM. The CDR3 spans 16 residues. CDR3 amino acids: CASSPDRRATNEKLFF. DNA of the CDR3: TGTGCCAGCAGTCCAGACCGTAGGGCAACTAATGAAAAACTGTTTTTT. The full variable domain, rest sourced from reference TRBV28 and TRBJ1-4, is DVKVTQSSRYLVKRTGEKVFLECVQDMDHENMFWYRQDPGLGLRLIYFSYDVKMKEKGDIPEGYSVSREKKERFSLILESASTNQTSMYLCASSPDRRATNEKLFFGSGTQLSVL.

The chain joins TRBV13 to TRBJ1-5, with a tentative D call TRBD1 (5 bases). V shed 5 bases and J shed 4 bases, with 9 bases lying between them. CDR1 is PRHDT, CDR2 FYEKMQ, per germline (reference sequence). This CDR3 contains 13 residues. The CDR3 DNA sequence: TGTGCCAGCAGCGTAGAGGGGAATCAGCCCCAGCATTTT. Residues: CASSVEGNQPQHF.

This rearrangement joins TRBV9 to TRBJ2-1; D perhaps matches TRBD2 (6 bases). This CDR3 spans 15 amino acids. Between the trimmed V and J ends, which lost 0 bases and 0 bases, there was a span of 7 bases. Germline V gene data show CDR1 as SGDLS and CDR2 as YYNGEE. The CDR3 DNA is TGTGCCAGCAGCGTAGAGGACTACTCCTACAATGAGCAGTTCTTC. Translating gives CASSVEDYSYNEQFF.

The chain couples TRBV27 to TRBJ2-7; 7 bases match TRBD2. The length of the CDR3 is 14 residues. The trim removed 5 bases at V and 2 bases at J, leaving 6 bases unmatched. CDR1 is MNHEY and CDR2 is SMNVEV in the germline V gene (reference sequence). CDR3 sequence: CASSPISGTYEQYF. In DNA form, the CDR3 reads TGTGCCAGCAGTCCCATAAGCGGGACCTACGAGCAGTACTTC.

The chain joins TRBV27 to TRBJ2-1; 7 bases are shared with TRBD1. V was pared by 4 bases and J by 3 bases, with 6 bases of the junction left unmatched. Germline CDR1 MNHEY, CDR2 SMNVEV (reference sequence). CDR3 length: 15 amino acids. CDR3 sequence: CASSWTGDSYNEQFF. CDR3 in DNA: TGTGCCAGCAGTTGGACAGGAGATAGCTACAATGAGCAGTTCTTC.

This rearrangement joins TRBV27 to TRBJ1-1, with D tentatively TRBD1 (5 bases). The CDR3 is 13 amino acids. Trimming stripped 2 bases from V and 4 bases from J, with 8 bases between. CDR1 MNHEY and CDR2 SMNVEV come from the germline V gene (reference sequence). CDR3 in DNA: TGTGCCAGCAGTTTAGCCGGGGGCACTGAAGCTTTCTTT. It codes for CASSLAGGTEAFF.